This T cell receptor beta chain was recovered during a study of neurological immune-mediated disorders. Germline CDR1 is SGHRS and CDR2 is YFSETQ. Germline trimming cut 4 bases from V and 9 bases from J; bases unmatched to any gene: 7. This CDR3 comprises 13 residues. TCRdb recomputed calls from the 5' RACE reads with MiXCR, one row per CDR3 protein. The data show 65,000 to 75,000 distinct CDR3 sequences, roughly 5.6% seen once. This clonotype was observed many times. The chain has TRBV5-1 and TRBJ2-7; 10 positions match TRBD1. This receptor was taken from a human donor with multiple sclerosis. The donor label of this sample is uncertain. The sample consisted of PBMCs. CDR3 in amino acids: CASSPGQGMAQYF. CDR3 in DNA: TGCGCCAGCAGCCCGGGACAGGGGATGGCGCAGTACTTC.